Listed below are T cell receptor beta chains from one sample, sequenced in a study of OX40 agonist ivuxolimab in advanced cancers. Measured with immunoSEQ multiplex PCR; TCRdb has only the in-frame clones, and not every one. This table holds 100,000 to 150,000 clones, 93% found once. The sample consisted of CD4+ or CD8+ T cells sorted from blood, taken in a trial of the OX40 agonist ivuxolimab. The receptors stem from an adult with an advanced solid tumor such as melanoma, head and neck, liver or kidney cancer. CDR3s include the opening cysteine and the closing phenylalanine or tryptophan. Each record gives: clone size, J gene, D gene, V gene, CDR3 DNA, CDR3 protein. D genes are given only for firm matches. For some rows the clone size is stated as once, few or many, or as a class when expanded; others skip it.

>-|TRBJ1-6|-|TRBV5-1
TGCGCCAGCAGCTTGGAGGTGTCGGGTTCACCCCTCCACTTT
CASSLEVSGSPLHF
>-|TRBJ2-7|-|TRBV27
TGTGCCAGCACCCGAAGTCAGCGTTCAAGGGACGAGCAGTACTTC
CASTRSQRSRDEQYF
>once|TRBJ2-1|-|TRBV4-1
TGCGCCAGCAGCCTCAGGTGGGGGCGGTCAGTCAATGAGCAGTTCTTC
CASSLRWGRSVNEQFF
>-|TRBJ1-2|TRBD1|TRBV2
TGTGCCAGCAGAGAACAGGGGGCCTTTACCTATGGCTACACCTTC
CASREQGAFTYGYTF
>-|TRBJ2-1|TRBD1|TRBV6-6
TGTGCCAGCATTCCCAGAGGGACAGTTGAGCAGTTCTTC
CASIPRGTVEQFF
>-|TRBJ1-2|-|TRBV30
TGTGCCTGGAGAAGAGGCGGCTACACCTTC
CAWRRGGYTF
>-|TRBJ2-7|TRBD1|TRBV7-9
TGTGCCAGCAGCTTAGTTTGGGAGAGACAGGGGCACTACGAGCAGTACTTC
CASSLVWERQGHYEQYF
>-|TRBJ1-5|TRBD1|TRBV5-1
TGCGCCAGCAGCTTGGCCGGGACAGACTATCAGCCCCAGCATTTT
CASSLAGTDYQPQHF
>-|TRBJ1-1|-|TRBV30
TGTGCCTGGAGTGTAACTGGGACGGCGAAGTATATGAACACTGAAGCTTTCTTT
CAWSVTGTAKYMNTEAFF
>-|TRBJ2-1|-|TRBV5-4
TGTGCCAGCAGCCTACGGGGGAGTAGGTACAATGAGCAGTTCTTC
CASSLRGSRYNEQFF
>once|TRBJ2-3|-|TRBV5-1
TGCGCCAGCAGCTTGGCCCGGGGTACAGATACGCAGTATTTT
CASSLARGTDTQYF
>-|TRBJ2-3|-|TRBV7-9
TGTGCCAGCAGCTCCCGCGTGACAGGTTCTAGCACAGATACGCAGTATTTT
CASSSRVTGSSTDTQYF
>-|TRBJ1-2|-|TRBV19
TGTGCCAGTACTGTTGAGGGTAGGAACTATGGCTACACCTTC
CASTVEGRNYGYTF
>-|TRBJ2-3|-|TRBV4-3
TGCGCCAGCAGCCAAGGTGTGGGAGCTGGCACAGATACGCAGTATTTT
CASSQGVGAGTDTQYF
>few|TRBJ1-5|TRBD1|TRBV6-6
TGTGCCAGCACTCCAAAGTCAAGGGGGCGGGAACAGCCCCAGCATTTT
CASTPKSRGREQPQHF
>-|TRBJ2-3|-|TRBV9
TGTGCCAGCAGCGCCCGCCGGGGATCAGATACGCAGTATTTT
CASSARRGSDTQYF
>-|TRBJ2-1|TRBD2|TRBV4-2
TGTGCCAGCAGCCAAGATAGTGCTAGCGGGAGTAATGAGCAGTTCTTC
CASSQDSASGSNEQFF
>-|TRBJ2-3|-|TRBV27
TGTTCAAGCACAGATACGCAGTATTTT
CSSTDTQYF
>-|TRBJ2-2|-|TRBV11-3
TGTGCCAGCTGTGAGGGGGGCCCTAACACCGGGGAGCTGTTTTTT
CASCEGGPNTGELFF
>-|TRBJ1-6|-|TRBV6-5
TGTGCCAGCAAGGAAGGGGATTCACCCCTCCACTTT
CASKEGDSPLHF
>once|TRBJ1-5|-|TRBV6-5
TGTGCCAGCCCTGAGGCAGGCAATCAGCCCCAGCATTTT
CASPEAGNQPQHF
>-|TRBJ2-1|-|TRBV5-6
TGTGCCAGCAGCTCCCTGGGACCTGACAATGAGCAGTTCTTC
CASSSLGPDNEQFF
>-|TRBJ2-1|-|TRBV20-1
TGCAGTGCATCCGCCGGCGATGAGCAGTTCTTC
CSASAGDEQFF
>once|TRBJ1-6|TRBD1|TRBV6-6
TGTGCCAGCAGGGCTTCGGGACAGTCTAATTCACCCCTCCACTTT
CASRASGQSNSPLHF
>-|TRBJ2-1|-|TRBV7-2
TGTGCCAGCAGCTTAGTCGCCGGGACCACCTACAATGAGCAGTTCTTC
CASSLVAGTTYNEQFF
>-|TRBJ1-3|-|TRBV19
TGTGCCAGTAGTATCTTGGAATATGGAAACACCATATATTTT
CASSILEYGNTIYF
>few|TRBJ1-2|-|TRBV30
TGTGCCTGGAGTGTTGCAGGCCGGGGTGGCTACACCTTC
CAWSVAGRGGYTF
>-|TRBJ2-7|TRBD1|TRBV6-6
TGTGCCACGCGACCCTACCGGGACAGGGGATCCTACGAGCAGTACTTC
CATRPYRDRGSYEQYF
>-|TRBJ2-1|-|TRBV6-5
TGTGCCAGCCTCCGAGGGGGGGCCCCCTACAATGAGCAGTTCTTC
CASLRGGAPYNEQFF
>-|TRBJ1-4|TRBD1|TRBV19
TGTGCCAGTAGTATGGGGACAGCTGCAAATGAAAAACTGTTTTTT
CASSMGTAANEKLFF
>-|TRBJ2-3|TRBD2|TRBV28
TGTGCCAGCAGCTTCGGACTAGCGGCCACAGATACGCAGTATTTT
CASSFGLAATDTQYF
>-|TRBJ2-7|TRBD2|TRBV14
TGTGCCAGCAGCCAGGGGCCCGCTAGCGGTTACGAGCAGTACTTC
CASSQGPASGYEQYF
>once|TRBJ1-5|TRBD1|TRBV6-6
TGTGCCAGCAGGCTTACAGGGGGCGGGAGTCAGCCCCAGCATTTT
CASRLTGGGSQPQHF
>-|TRBJ1-2|-|TRBV11-2
TGTGCCAGCAGCCCACCGTTGGGAATTTATGGCTACACCTTC
CASSPPLGIYGYTF
>-|TRBJ1-2|TRBD1|TRBV5-6
TGTGCCAGCAGCCTGGATCCAGGGGGCCGTGTCTATGGCTACACCTTC
CASSLDPGGRVYGYTF
>-|TRBJ2-4|-|TRBV6-5
TGTGCCAGCAGTTACTCCGCCGGGACCTACTTC
CASSYSAGTYF
>-|TRBJ2-7|-|TRBV7-9
TGTGCCAGCACCCTGGATGACTACGAGCAGTACTTC
CASTLDDYEQYF
>-|TRBJ2-3|TRBD2|TRBV5-1
TGCGCCAGCCGGGGGGGCGGCAAGACAGATACGCAGTATTTT
CASRGGGKTDTQYF
>-|TRBJ1-2|-|TRBV14
TGTGCCAGCAGCCACCAGAGGACGGGGTTTGGCTATGGCTACACCTTC
CASSHQRTGFGYGYTF
>-|TRBJ2-5|-|TRBV19
TGTGCCAGTAGACCTCAAGGAAACCAAGAGACCCAGTACTTC
CASRPQGNQETQYF
>-|TRBJ1-5|-|TRBV18
TGTGCCAGCTCACCGGGACGGACTCACGGGGGGCCCCAGCATTTT
CASSPGRTHGGPQHF
>-|TRBJ1-5|TRBD1|TRBV28
TGTGCCAGCAGTCCGGACAGGGCGAGGCCCCAGCATTTT
CASSPDRARPQHF
>few|TRBJ1-5|-|TRBV2
TGTGCCAGCAGTGAGTTGGCAGGTGGGGATCAGCCCCAGCATTTT
CASSELAGGDQPQHF
>once|TRBJ1-1|-|TRBV28
TGTGCCAGTCAAAGCGGGACACTGAACACTGAAGCTTTCTTT
CASQSGTLNTEAFF
>-|TRBJ2-2|-|TRBV6-4
TGTGCCAGCAGTGACTCCCGCAGGCCCTACACCGGGGAGCTGTTTTTT
CASSDSRRPYTGELFF
>-|TRBJ1-2|-|TRBV6-5
TGTGCCAGCAGTCGAGGCTCGACACTAAACTATGGCTACACCTTC
CASSRGSTLNYGYTF
>-|TRBJ2-3|-|TRBV9
TGTGCCAGCAGCCCCCGATCTGCAGATACGCAGTATTTT
CASSPRSADTQYF
>-|TRBJ2-3|-|TRBV11-2
TGTGCCAGCAGCTTATCAGGACCCACAGATACGCAGTATTTT
CASSLSGPTDTQYF
>-|TRBJ1-1|-|TRBV5-1
TGCGCCAGCACTGCGGGACCCTCTCGATCCGGCACTGAAGCTTTCTTT
CASTAGPSRSGTEAFF
>-|TRBJ2-7|-|TRBV6-6
TGTGCCAGCAGAAACTTCGCACCCAGGGTAGACGAGCAGTACTTC
CASRNFAPRVDEQYF
>-|TRBJ2-1|-|TRBV7-3
TGTGCCAGCAGCTTAAGGGCCAGCTACAATGAGCAGTTCTTC
CASSLRASYNEQFF
>-|TRBJ2-5|-|TRBV6-5
TGTGCCAGCAGTTACATTTTCGGGGGAGGAGAGACCCAGTACTTC
CASSYIFGGGETQYF
>once|TRBJ2-7|TRBD1|TRBV7-2
TGTGCCAGCAGCTCAAAGGGGACAGACTACGAGCAGTACTTC
CASSSKGTDYEQYF
>-|TRBJ1-2|-|TRBV6-4
TGTGCCAGCAGTGGGACAGAGAACTATGGCTACACCTTC
CASSGTENYGYTF
>-|TRBJ2-1|-|TRBV19
TGTGCCAGTAGCACAGGGAGCTCCTACAATGAGCAGTTCTTC
CASSTGSSYNEQFF